This T cell receptor beta chain emerged from a study of blood T cell repertoires in COVID-19. Produced via immunoSEQ multiplex PCR; TCRdb's table is partial and in-frame only. The repertoire holds under 200,000 clones, with 86% as singletons. CDR1 is SNHLY and CDR2 is FYNNEI in the germline V gene. The CDR3 extends over 16 amino acids. V lost 5 bases to trimming and J lost 5 bases; unmatched junction nucleotides: 14. Sequenced sample: peripheral blood. The TCR sequence derives from a woman older than 75 in a cohort sampled during active or convalescent COVID-19. The chain recombines TRBV2 with TRBJ2-7; TRBD1 agrees at 8 bases. CDR3 sequence: CASSPGTRGLSDEQYV. The CDR3 DNA sequence: TGTGCCAGCAGTCCTGGGACCAGGGGGCTCTCTGACGAGCAGTACGTC.